This record looks at one TCR beta chain sequence and its context. This CDR3 has 16 residues. The germline CDR1 and CDR2 sequences are LNHDA and SQIVND (reference sequence). Trimming removed 8 bases at V and 2 bases at J, with 18 bases between. This sample is part of a study of blood T cell repertoires in COVID-19. Study summary: The United States, Italy and Spain were the sources of the acute and convalescent COVID-19 samples.

Enrolled through a virtual design, the participants were between roughly 18 and 90 years of age and came from about two dozen US areas. Participant reports of clinical history set cohort assignment. TCRdb keeps only in-frame clones here, not all; method: immunoSEQ multiplex PCR. The data show hundreds of thousands of clones, over 75% seen once. The rearrangement uses TRBV19 and TRBJ2-2; a weak D match, TRBD2 (6 bases). The clonotype originates from a man aged 18 to 29 who had recovered from COVID-19. Sequencing was carried out using PBMCs or T cells enriched from blood (not recorded which). CDR3 nucleotide sequence: TGTGCCAGTTTGGTGACGTGGAGGGGCAACACCGGGGAGCTGTTTTTT. Its translation is CASLVTWRGNTGELFF.